Each of the 30 T cell receptor beta chains below was sequenced from the same sample in a study of post-analysis software for immune sequencing data. Study findings and constraints: Higher frequency in patients than in controls was seen for about five TRBV segments, with TRBV5-6, TRBV5-1 and TRBV20-1 among them.

Unique molecular identifiers were present in the TCR beta cDNA libraries. One entry per CDR3 protein, called by TCRdb with MiXCR from the PCR reads. The repertoire includes 350,000 to 500,000 distinct CDR3 sequences, 30% to 40% of them detected once, and less than 10% sits in the top ten. These receptors lack a known antigen. Sequencing was performed on blood. These receptors all stem from a girl aged 2 to 9 with multiple sclerosis.

The J gene is TRBJ2-2, the V gene TRBV29-1, with 7 bases fitting TRBD2. The CDR3 is 16 amino acids. V dropped 3 bases and J dropped 2; count of bases not matched to a gene: 9. Germline V lookup: CDR1 SQVTM, CDR2 ANQGSEA. CDR3 DNA sequence: TGCAGCGTTGACGATGGGGGAGGGCCAAACACCGGGGAGCTGTTTTTT. Translation gives CSVDDGGGPNTGELFF.

This clonotype showed up just a few times. The chain employs TRBV6-2 or TRBV6-3 and TRBJ2-5, with 11 bases matching TRBD2. The germline V gene encodes CDR1 MNHEY and CDR2 SVGEGT. Unmatched junction bases numbered 12, after V lost 5 bases and J lost 7 bases. This CDR3 is built from 16 residues. This CDR3 is CASSRLLLAGVMTQYF. CDR3 sequence (DNA): TGTGCCAGCAGTCGCCTTCTACTAGCGGGAGTTATGACCCAGTACTTC.

The gene calls are TRBV15 and TRBJ1-2; no definite D call. The V end lost 0 bases, the J end lost 2 bases, and 16 bases lay between the germline ends. The CDR3 is 17 amino acids. In germline, CDR1 is LNHNV, CDR2 YYDKDF (reference sequence). CDR3 in DNA: TGTGCCACCAGCAGAGACCGGTGGGCAGGACCGAACTATGGCTACACCTTC. Encoded protein: CATSRDRWAGPNYGYTF.

This clonotype has a handful of counts. This chain joins TRBV27 and TRBJ2-5; 8 nucleotides agree with TRBD1. In germline, CDR1 is MNHEY, CDR2 SMNVEV (reference sequence). After removal of 8 bases from V and 13 bases from J, the junction contained 15 bases not matched to a gene. The CDR3 totals 13 residues. CDR3 nucleotide sequence: TGTGCCAGCTGGACCCGGACAGGGCGGGTTGTGTACTTC. Encoded protein: CASWTRTGRVVYF.

The chain joins TRBV28 to TRBJ2-7; 9 bases agree with TRBD2. CDR3 length: 14 amino acids. The V gene end was trimmed by 2 bases and the J gene end by 4 bases; junction bases not matched to a gene: 3. The germline V gene has CDR1 MDHEN and CDR2 SYDVKM. The CDR3 DNA follows: TGTGCCAGCAGTTTAGCGGGAGGGGCTTACGAGCAGTACTTC. Protein sequence: CASSLAGGAYEQYF.

The CDR3 nucleotides read TGTGCCAGCAGTCCGGGATTTTTTGGCTACACCTTC. Residues: CASSPGFFGYTF. V gene TRBV28 combines with J gene TRBJ1-2; D ambiguous. The CDR3 length is 12 residues. CDR1 is MDHEN, CDR2 SYDVKM, per germline. V was cut by 5 bases and J by 7 bases, with 11 bases left in between.

The rearrangement uses TRBV28 and TRBJ2-7; D may be TRBD1 (6 bases). This CDR3 is 13 amino acids long. Per germline, CDR1 MDHEN and CDR2 SYDVKM. Trimming left V 6 bases short and J 6 bases short, with 15 bases between. CDR3 nucleotides: TGTGCCAGCAGCCCCTTGTTAGGGGGCGAGCAGTACTTC. Translated, it gives CASSPLLGGEQYF.

The CDR3 reads CASSNLVLDAFF. The DNA of the CDR3 is TGTGCCAGCAGTAACCTTGTACTTGACGCTTTCTTT. J is TRBJ1-1 and V is TRBV6-6; no definite D call. The CDR3 is made up of 12 amino acids. Trimming stripped 5 bases from V and 11 bases from J, with 15 bases between. CDR1 is MNHNY, CDR2 SVGAGI, per germline (reference sequence).

This chain uses TRBV7-2 with TRBJ2-7, with 7 nucleotides matching TRBD2. Germline-derived CDR1 and CDR2 are SGHTA and FQGNSA. The CDR3 runs 15 residues. V was clipped by 1 base and J by 2 bases; unmatched bases: 5. CDR3 nucleotide sequence: TGTGCCAGCAGCTTAGGGCAGGGAGGGACCTACGAGCAGTACTTC. It yields the protein CASSLGQGGTYEQYF.

This clonotype was seen more than once but under ten times. The V and J genes are TRBV20-1 and TRBJ2-3, with a possible D match to TRBD2 (6 bases). CDR3 length: 15 amino acids. With 3 bases removed from V and 2 bases from J, the gap between germline ends came to 15 bases. Germline CDR1 and CDR2: DFQATT and SNEGSKA (reference sequence). The CDR3 DNA reads as TGCAGTGCTAGCGGCCTAGCGATACTCACAGATACGCAGTATTTT. Translating it yields CSASGLAILTDTQYF.

Only a few counts were recorded for this clonotype. The chain recombines TRBV12-3 or TRBV12-4 with TRBJ1-5; TRBD1 matches 10 bases. There are 14 residues in the CDR3. V lost 6 bases to trimming and J lost 6 bases; unmatched junction nucleotides: 5. CDR3 nucleotides: TGTGCCAGCAGCCGACAGGGGGCCCTTCAGCCCCAGCATTTT. Translating gives CASSRQGALQPQHF.

There are a few counts of this clonotype. The chain has TRBV2 and TRBJ1-1; maybe TRBD1 (6 bases). Between the trimmed V and J ends, which lost 5 bases and 8 bases, there was a span of 9 bases. Germline V CDR1 and CDR2: SNHLY, FYNNEI. CDR3 length: 11 amino acids. The CDR3 sequence is CASSTGQEAFF. CDR3 sequence (DNA): TGTGCCAGCAGTACAGGGCAAGAAGCTTTCTTT.

Here the CDR3 DNA reads TGTGCCAGCAGAGAGATACTAGCGGGAGGGTCGGATGAGCAGTTCTTC. This codes for CASREILAGGSDEQFF. The genes are TRBV2 and TRBJ2-1, with 13 bases lining up with TRBD2. The V and J ends lost 6 bases and 8 bases, in that order; junction bases with no gene match: 10. The CDR3 length is 16 residues. Germline values: CDR1 SNHLY, CDR2 FYNNEI.

This clonotype has more than one count but fewer than ten. V is TRBV5-4 and J is TRBJ1-1; no clear D. There are 13 residues in the CDR3. With 2 bases removed from V and 7 bases from J, the gap between germline ends came to 12 bases. CDR1 and CDR2 from the germline V gene are SGHNT and YYREEE (reference sequence). The CDR3 loop reads CASSFITAHEAFF. CDR3 bases: TGTGCCAGCAGCTTCATTACAGCACATGAAGCTTTCTTT.

This clonotype has just one count. This chain uses TRBV7-2 with TRBJ2-3; 13 bases are a match to TRBD2. The ends lost 5 bases at V and 1 base at J; junction bases unmatched: 15. This CDR3 comprises 20 residues. Germline lookup yields CDR1 SGHTA and CDR2 FQGNSA. CDR3 in amino acids: CASSEGLAGATRRGTDTQYF. The DNA of the CDR3 is TGTGCCAGCAGCGAAGGACTAGCGGGGGCCACGCGGAGGGGCACAGATACGCAGTATTTT.

The rearrangement joins TRBV19 to TRBJ2-7; D might be TRBD1 or TRBD2, each matching 5 bases. The CDR3 loop spans 14 amino acids. Trimming removed 1 base at V and 3 bases at J, with 10 bases between. Germline loops: CDR1 LNHDA, CDR2 SQIVND (reference sequence). Here the CDR3 DNA reads TGTGCCAGTAGTATAGCCGCAGGGAGCTACGAGCAGTACTTC. Translating it yields CASSIAAGSYEQYF.

This clonotype was observed a handful of times. The chain uses TRBV12-3 or TRBV12-4 and TRBJ2-5, with a weak D call TRBD2 (6 bases). Trimming shortened V by 5 bases and J by 1 base, and 17 bases separated the two germline ends. This CDR3 has 16 residues. This CDR3 is CASSVKGLQTQETQYF. CDR3 in DNA: TGTGCCAGCAGTGTAAAGGGACTTCAAACCCAAGAGACCCAGTACTTC.

The chain is built from TRBV11-2 and TRBJ2-7, with D tentatively TRBD1 or TRBD2 (5 bases each). Germline V gene lookup returns CDR1 SGHAT and CDR2 FQNNGV. V was clipped by 4 bases and J by 12 bases, with 22 bases between them. The CDR3 covers 14 residues. The CDR3 sequence: CASSSMQGWETRYF. Here the CDR3 DNA reads TGTGCCAGCAGCTCGATGCAGGGATGGGAGACCCGGTACTTC.

In its sample, this clonotype was seen a few times. The genes are TRBV29-1 and TRBJ2-7; tentative D call: TRBD2 (6 bases). Near its end, the DNA agrees better with TRBJ2-5, so the J call may be wrong. There are 16 residues in the CDR3. Germline CDR1 is SQVTM and CDR2 is ANQGSEA. CDR3 in DNA: TGCAGCGTTGCCCCCTCTAGCGACCCACTTTACGGGACCCAGTACTTC. As protein: CSVAPSSDPLYGTQYF.

This clonotype appeared a few times. This sequence joins TRBV20-1 and TRBJ1-4; D call uncertain. The CDR3 spans 14 residues. V was pared by 0 bases and J by 7 bases, with 12 bases between. Germline loops: CDR1 DFQATT, CDR2 SNEGSKA (reference sequence). The CDR3 DNA sequence: TGCAGTGCTAGAGATTGGAAGAGGTTTGAAAAACTGTTTTTT. Translated, it gives CSARDWKRFEKLFF.

Notes on this clonotype: Possible read error: a much larger clone is one base away. The V and J genes are TRBV29-1 and TRBJ2-1, with a tentative D call TRBD1 (6 bases). Deletions cut 7 bases from V and 7 bases from J, with 20 bases between. The CDR3 is 14 amino acids. Germline V gene data show CDR1 as SQVTM and CDR2 as ANQGSEA. The CDR3, as DNA: TGCAGCGCCTTGGGGGCCCCCTCTTCGAATGAGCAGTTCTTC. Translated, it gives CSALGAPSSNEQFF.

In this sample, this clonotype turned up a few times. The rearrangement uses TRBV7-8 and TRBJ2-6; no definite D call. Trimming left V 1 base short and J 0 bases short, with 10 bases between. In germline, CDR1 is SGHVS, CDR2 FQNEAQ. CDR3 length: 17 amino acids. DNA for the CDR3: TGTGCCAGCAGCTTAGACGTCAGAACCTCTGGGGCCAACGTCCTGACTTTC. Translated, it gives CASSLDVRTSGANVLTF.

The chain uses TRBV5-1 and TRBJ1-1, with D possibly TRBD1 on 5 matching bases. This CDR3 region has 16 residues. V was shortened by 0 bases and J by 1 base, with 13 bases between the two germline ends. Germline V gene sequence: CDR1 SGHRS, CDR2 YFSETQ. The CDR3 spells CASSLEQRQRNTEAFF. Written as DNA, the CDR3 is TGCGCCAGCAGCTTGGAGCAACGACAGAGGAACACTGAAGCTTTCTTT.

This clonotype came up a few times. The rearrangement uses TRBV20-1 and TRBJ2-1; 8 bases line up with TRBD2. The CDR3 contains 17 residues. The germline V gene has CDR1 DFQATT and CDR2 SNEGSKA (reference sequence). Trimming removed 0 bases from V and 5 bases from J; junction bases left unmatched: 12. The CDR3 region is CSARDRRSSGSHNEQFF. The CDR3 nucleotides are TGCAGTGCTAGAGATCGAAGGTCTAGCGGGTCCCACAATGAGCAGTTCTTC.

This sequence joins TRBV14 and TRBJ1-2; D unresolved. The V gene lost 4 bases and the J gene lost 5 bases, with 11 bases spanning the gap. From germline, CDR1 is SGHDN and CDR2 FVKESK. The CDR3 runs 13 residues. The CDR3 region has the DNA TGTGCCAGCAGCCCCAGCCCCGATTATGGCTACACCTTC. Translating it yields CASSPSPDYGYTF.

The rearrangement links TRBV6-6 to TRBJ1-1; 7 nucleotides agree with TRBD1. The germline CDR1 and CDR2 sequences are MNHNY and SVGAGI (reference sequence). The CDR3 runs to 13 residues. The V gene end was trimmed by 6 bases and the J gene end by 5 bases; junction bases not matched to a gene: 6. The CDR3 nucleotides are TGTGCCAGCAGCGACGAGGGGGCAACTGAAGCTTTCTTT. Amino acids: CASSDEGATEAFF.

This chain connects TRBV27 to TRBJ2-5, with 13 bases fitting TRBD2. Trimming cost V 8 bases and J 2 bases; bases outside gene matches: 11. The CDR3 is made up of 17 amino acids. Germline V lookup: CDR1 MNHEY, CDR2 SMNVEV (reference sequence). CDR3 in DNA: TGTGCCAGCGGAACTAGCGGGAGGGTTAGGGATCAAGAGACCCAGTACTTC. Translating it yields CASGTSGRVRDQETQYF.

This clonotype has more than one count but fewer than ten. The chain combines TRBV9 with TRBJ2-1; 14 nucleotides match TRBD2. The junction had 17 bases not matched to a gene; V was cut back by 3 bases and J by 9 bases. The CDR3 has 19 residues. Per germline, CDR1 SGDLS and CDR2 YYNGEE. CDR3 DNA: TGTGCCAGCAGCGAATTTAGGGGTACGGGACTAGCGGGAGCTGGTGAGCAGTTCTTC. Translated, it gives CASSEFRGTGLAGAGEQFF.

This rearrangement joins TRBV20-1 to TRBJ2-5, with TRBD2 matching 9 bases. CDR1 is DFQATT and CDR2 is SNEGSKA in the germline V gene (reference sequence). Germline trimming cut 5 bases from V and 4 bases from J; bases unmatched to any gene: 17. This CDR3 region has 17 residues. The CDR3 DNA is TGCAGTGCTTCCCCAGGGTTTCTTAGCGGGAGCGTAGAGACCCAGTACTTC. Residues: CSASPGFLSGSVETQYF.

V and J are TRBV20-1 and TRBJ2-3; 8 bases match TRBD1. CDR1 is DFQATT, CDR2 SNEGSKA, per germline (reference sequence). This CDR3 spans 14 amino acids. The V gene end was trimmed by 0 bases and the J gene end by 4 bases; junction bases not matched to a gene: 3. This chain's CDR3 is CSAREPQGADTQYF. CDR3 coding DNA: TGCAGTGCTAGAGAGCCACAGGGGGCAGATACGCAGTATTTT.